This TCR beta chain was captured in a study of T cell responses to AZD1222 COVID-19 vaccine. As for this clone: The antigen remains undetermined.

Study results and caveats: Per reports, nearly half of all spike-specific TCRs target regions that are unmutated in variants. Breadth and depth of Spike-specific TCRs rose after two AZD1222 doses. Seropositive AZD1222 recipients at baseline numbered only 6 or 7. Spike as a whole was targeted by vaccine-associated CD4 TCRs, dominant at 160-218 and 743-854.

The length of the CDR3 is 13 residues. Trimming removed 10 bases at V and 7 bases at J, with 17 bases between. Germline V lookup: CDR1 SEHNR, CDR2 FQNEAQ (reference sequence). Data came from immunoSEQ multiplex PCR; TCRdb stores just in-frame clones and leaves some out. The repertoire holds around 140,000 clones, with about 88% as singletons. Here the sequenced sample was peripheral blood, taken on day 0 of AZD1222 vaccination. This sequence originates from an adult in good health. The chain has TRBV7-9 and TRBJ2-1; weak D call: TRBD2 (6 bases). CDR3 residues: CATTMDYVNEQFF. In DNA, the CDR3 is TGTGCCACCACGATGGACTACGTGAATGAGCAGTTCTTC.